This T cell receptor beta chain appears in the sequencing data of a study of T cells in Graves' hyperthyroidism and ophthalmopathy (dated by TCRdb to between 2019 and 2020). In terms of the full investigation: Peripheral blood was collected at initial diagnosis, before any treatment. To identify TCR V-J signatures that set the groups apart, the researchers used a discovery cohort of 95 to 100 patients, made up of 43 with Graves' ophthalmopathy and around 58 with stable Graves' hyperthyroidism. Prospective prediction of ophthalmopathy was tested in an independent validation cohort consisting of some 20 hyperthyroidism patients and 15 or so patients who later progressed to ophthalmopathy. The 75 to 100 discovery patients were randomly split 7:3 into training and test sets. The study also compared thyroid tissue and blood T-cell repertoires from a handful of Graves' hyperthyroidism patients. Following sampling, methimazole starting at 30 mg daily was given to hyperthyroidism patients, and high-dose intravenous methylprednisolone was given to ophthalmopathy patients. According to the paper, TCR Vbeta CDR3 sequencing was carried out on 135 peripheral blood samples, which came from under 50 ophthalmopathy, around 75 hyperthyroidism and about 17 progressor patients.

The TCR beta CDR3 regions were amplified from RNA transcripts. The TCR CDR3 was subjected to a first round of RT-PCR using the HTBI primer set and the Qiagen OneStep RT-PCR kit. The libraries were constructed in a second round of multiplex PCR and then size-selected and purified. The libraries were sequenced on an Illumina HiSeq2000 using paired-end 100 bp reads. The paper's processing steps were these. SOAPnuke was used to process the raw data, removing reads that contained adapters or uncalled bases, had a mean Phred below 15, or lacked an exact match to the constant primer or identifier. High-quality paired reads were merged using COPE v1.2.5, and each unique nucleotide sequence was defined as a clonotype. MiTCR v1.1 was used to align clonotypes to the IMGT TRBV, TRBD and TRBJ reference segments. Only V-J combinations with frequency above 0.0001, covering approximately 99% of repertoires, were analysed. The TCS score was defined as the ratio of F50 (clonal expansion) to E x V (chaos), calculated using BLOSUM62-based TCRdist between CDR3 peptides within each V-J. Welch's t-statistics and random forest reduced some 510 V-J features to 10 to 15, which were used in a naive Bayes classifier (R e1071). TCRdb applied fastp at Q25 and MiXCR to the public reads, then kept only in-frame beta chains. Identical CDR3 protein sequences are pooled into one entry, listed with their most common genes and DNA. TCRdb's processing, not the authors', yielded these V and J calls. The sample yields around 700,000 distinct CDR3 sequences; approximately 19% were counted once. Together, the top ten hold about a sixth of the sample.

Beyond this particular receptor, the publication reports: Sample size was not statistically predetermined, and blinding of investigators to group allocation was not performed. In validation, progression to ophthalmopathy was predicted by the model with about 70% sensitivity and approximately 78% specificity, a median of roughly 6.4 months before onset. Most expanded thyroid clonotypes (frequency above 0.001) were also found in blood, which suggests that blood repertoires may mirror thyroid immune responses. Ophthalmopathy was separated from stable hyperthyroidism by a 13 V-J signature model, with around 90% sensitivity and about 81% specificity obtained in cross-validation and 80%/75% obtained in testing.

A remark on this clonotype: Its antigen remains unidentified. No quality values exist for individual bases; no much larger clone is one base distant.

The hyperthyroidism patients were between 18 and 65 years old and newly diagnosed, with a disease duration of less than 2 months. Exclusion was applied to patients with uncontrolled infections, other autoimmune diseases, pregnancy or lactation. Diagnoses were based on clinical symptoms, serum thyroxine and TRAb, thyroid ultrasound and orbital computed tomography. For progressor patients, blood was drawn at the first diagnosis of hyperthyroidism, before any ophthalmopathy symptoms had appeared. Ficoll-Paque density gradient centrifugation was used to isolate PBMCs from approximately 10 ml of fresh peripheral blood. Progressor patients were defined as those initially diagnosed with Graves' hyperthyroidism in whom ophthalmopathy developed during follow-up. Total RNA was extracted with Trizol reagent, and quality was checked on an Agilent 2100 Bioanalyzer. V is cut by 6 bases and J by 2 bases, and the space between the germline ends is 16 bases. Based on the germline V gene, the CDR1 and CDR2 sequences are SGHVS and FNYEAQ. The CDR3 contains 15 residues, cysteine and phenylalanine counted. Only CDR3 DNA remains: 45 bases, in frame from the first base.

The TCR was taken from a woman aged 45-60 years with Graves' hyperthyroidism that later progressed to Graves' ophthalmopathy. The receptor chain draws on TRBV7-6 and TRBJ1-2; possibly the D gene is TRBD1, per 5 matching bases. Sample: blood. The DNA is TGTGCCAGCAGTCGTTCAGACAGTCGAAACTATGGCTACACCTTC. This sequence encodes CASSRSDSRNYGYTF.